This T cell receptor beta chain originates from a study of Graves' ophthalmopathy and Graves' hyperthyroidism. Background on the study: Peripheral blood sampling occurred at initial diagnosis, before any treatment.

Only newly diagnosed hyperthyroidism patients aged 18 to 65, with under 2 months' duration, were enrolled. Other autoimmune diseases, uncontrolled infections, pregnancy or lactation ruled patients out of participation. Serum thyroxine and TRAb, along with clinical symptoms, thyroid ultrasound and orbital computed tomography, were what diagnosis relied on. The authors amplified TCR beta CDR3 regions from RNA transcripts. An initial RT-PCR round employing HTBI primers preceded a second-round multiplex PCR. TCRdb passed the multiplex PCR reads through MiXCR, listing each CDR3 protein once. The sample shows roughly 410,000 distinct CDR3 sequences, 15% of them seen only once. V was cut by 3 bases and J by 8 bases, with 9 bases left in between. Germline values: CDR1 KGHDR, CDR2 SFDVKD. The CDR3 spans 12 residues. Details on this clonotype: This may come from a read error, since a much larger clone is one base off.

The receptor was derived from a woman aged 18-29 years with stable Graves' hyperthyroidism. This sequence joins TRBV24-1 and TRBJ1-2; tentatively, D is TRBD1 (6 bases). Input material: peripheral blood. This chain's CDR3 is CATSDPGVGYTF. The CDR3 DNA follows: TGTGCCACCAGTGATCCAGGGGTGGGCTACACCTTC.